This T cell receptor beta chain came from a study of shared clonotypes between healthy human individuals. Study-wide results and caveats: Limited genetic and exposure-history diversity came from having few donors.

Notes on this clone: Its antigen remains unknown.

Assay used: immunoSEQ multiplex PCR; TCRdb lists only in-frame clones, some missing. The sample lists about 450,000 clones, 70% to 85% occurring once. The CDR3 is 13 residues long. Germline lookup yields CDR1 SNHLY and CDR2 FYNNEI. The V end lost 5 bases, the J end lost 2 bases, and 9 bases lay between the germline ends. This chain connects TRBV2 to TRBJ1-1; D remains ambiguous. The source is a woman in her 40s in good health. Some clones in this sample may be carry-over from other donors' samples. Sequenced input: PBMCs. This chain's CDR3 is CASSLGSNTEAFF. Here the CDR3 DNA reads TGTGCCAGCAGTCTCGGCAGTAACACTGAAGCTTTCTTT. Complete variable domain (other parts from reference TRBV2 and TRBJ1-1): EPEVTQTPSHQVTQMGQEVILRCVPISNHLYFYWYRQILGQKVEFLVSFYNNEISEKSEIFDDQFSVERPDGSNFTLKIRSTKLEDSAMYFCASSLGSNTEAFFGQGTRLTVV.